This T cell receptor (beta chain) was identified during a study of cytomegalovirus exposure and HLA in healthy donors. CDR3 size: 14 residues. V lost 2 bases and J lost 1, with 8 bases in between. Germline V gene data show CDR1 as SGHVS and CDR2 as FNYEAQ. The PCR employed 60 Vbeta primers together with 13 Jbeta primers. Some clones are missing from TCRdb's copy, which holds only in-frame ones; the method was immunoSEQ multiplex PCR. The sample records roughly 100,000 clones, around 80% being singletons. This chain joins TRBV7-6 and TRBJ2-5; D gene ambiguous. The TCR sequence derives from a man aged 25 to 40 in good health and CMV-seropositive. The sequencing sample was made of PBMCs. The CDR3 sequence: CASSLTQSQETQYF. DNA for the CDR3: TGTGCCAGCAGCTTAACCCAGTCCCAAGAGACCCAGTACTTC.